This T cell receptor beta chain was sequenced during a study of cytomegalovirus exposure and HLA in healthy donors. Use of 60 Vbeta and 13 Jbeta primers characterized the PCR. Data came from immunoSEQ multiplex PCR; TCRdb stores just in-frame clones and leaves some out. The sample carries about 170,000 clones, about 75% recorded once. Germline values: CDR1 SGHTA, CDR2 FQGNSA. Between the trimmed V and J ends, which lost 2 bases and 0 bases, there was a span of 5 bases. The CDR3 has 14 residues. This chain links TRBV7-2 with TRBJ2-1, with D uncertain. Specimen: PBMCs. This clonotype originated in a female donor in good health and CMV-seronegative. The DNA for the CDR3 is TGTGCCAGCAGCTTACTGAGCTCCTACAATGAGCAGTTCTTC. Protein sequence: CASSLLSSYNEQFF.